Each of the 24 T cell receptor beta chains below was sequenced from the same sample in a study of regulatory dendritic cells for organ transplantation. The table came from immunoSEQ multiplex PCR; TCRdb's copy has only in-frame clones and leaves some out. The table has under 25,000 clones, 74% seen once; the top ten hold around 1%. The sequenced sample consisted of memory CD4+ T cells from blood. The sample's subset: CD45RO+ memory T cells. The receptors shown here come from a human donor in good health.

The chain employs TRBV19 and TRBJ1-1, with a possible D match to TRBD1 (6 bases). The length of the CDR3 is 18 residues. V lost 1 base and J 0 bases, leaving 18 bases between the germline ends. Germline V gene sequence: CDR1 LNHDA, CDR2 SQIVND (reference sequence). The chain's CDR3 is CASSIGPIDRRLNTEAFF. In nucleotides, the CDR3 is TGTGCCAGTAGTATAGGTCCCATTGACAGGCGACTGAACACTGAAGCTTTCTTT.

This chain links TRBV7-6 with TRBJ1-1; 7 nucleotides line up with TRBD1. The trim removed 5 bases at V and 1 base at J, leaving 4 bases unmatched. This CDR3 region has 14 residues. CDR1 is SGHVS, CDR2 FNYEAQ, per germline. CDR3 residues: CASSPGQTNTEAFF. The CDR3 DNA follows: TGTGCCAGCAGCCCGGGACAGACGAACACTGAAGCTTTCTTT.

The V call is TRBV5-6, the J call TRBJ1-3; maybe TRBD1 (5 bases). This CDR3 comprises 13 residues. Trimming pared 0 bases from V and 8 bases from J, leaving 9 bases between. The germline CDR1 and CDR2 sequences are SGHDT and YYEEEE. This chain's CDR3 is CASSLARVDTIYF. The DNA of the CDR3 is TGTGCCAGCAGCTTGGCCAGGGTGGACACCATATATTTT.

CDR3 sequence reads: CASGLTSGGTEAFF. CDR3 in DNA: TGTGCTAGTGGTTTGACATCCGGGGGAACTGAAGCTTTCTTT. V is TRBV12-5 and J is TRBJ1-1, with D possibly TRBD1 on 5 matching bases. Germline-derived CDR1 and CDR2 are LGHNT and FRNRAP. The CDR3 extends over 14 amino acids. The ends were cut back, 2 bases at V and 5 bases at J, with 12 bases in the middle.

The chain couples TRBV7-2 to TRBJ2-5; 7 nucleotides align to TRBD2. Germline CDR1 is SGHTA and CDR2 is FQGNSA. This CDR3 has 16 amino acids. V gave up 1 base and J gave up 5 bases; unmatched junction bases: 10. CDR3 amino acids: CASSLGSGGGGETQYF. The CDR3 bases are TGTGCCAGCAGCTTAGGTTCCGGCGGGGGAGGGGAGACCCAGTACTTC.

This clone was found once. CDR3 protein: CASSYDTGANEQFF. The DNA of the CDR3 is TGTGCCAGCAGCTATGATACAGGGGCCAATGAGCAGTTCTTC. V and J are TRBV5-6 and TRBJ2-1; the match to TRBD1 covers 7 bases. V lost 3 bases, J lost 6 bases, and 6 bases stayed unmatched. CDR3 length: 14 residues. CDR1 and CDR2 from the germline V gene are SGHDT and YYEEEE.

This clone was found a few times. The DNA for the CDR3 is TGTGCCAGCAGCTGGGAGGAGGGTCAGCCCCAGCATTTT. Translated, it gives CASSWEEGQPQHF. The chain uses TRBV11-1 and TRBJ1-5; D is uncertain. The ends were cut back, 4 bases at V and 6 bases at J, with 10 bases in the middle. This CDR3 spans 13 amino acids. CDR1 is SGHAT and CDR2 is FQDESV in the germline V gene (reference sequence).

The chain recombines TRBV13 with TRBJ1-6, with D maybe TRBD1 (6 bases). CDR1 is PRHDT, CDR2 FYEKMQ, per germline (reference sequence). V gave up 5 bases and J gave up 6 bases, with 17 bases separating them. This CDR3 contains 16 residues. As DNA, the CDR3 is TGTGCCAGCAGCCCACCCCGGACAGCCTCTAATTCACCCCTCCACTTT. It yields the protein CASSPPRTASNSPLHF.

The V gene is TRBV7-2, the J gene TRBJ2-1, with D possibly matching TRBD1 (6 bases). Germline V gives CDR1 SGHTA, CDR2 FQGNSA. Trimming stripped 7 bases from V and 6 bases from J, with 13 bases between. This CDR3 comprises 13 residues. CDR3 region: CASIPTGSNEQFF. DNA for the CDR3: TGTGCCAGCATCCCAACAGGGTCCAATGAGCAGTTCTTC. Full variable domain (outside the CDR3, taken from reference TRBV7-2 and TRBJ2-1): GAGVSQSPSNKVTEKGKDVELRCDPISGHTALYWYRQSLGQGLEFLIYFQGNSAPDKSGLPSDRFSAERTGGSVSTLTIQRTQQEDSAVYLCASIPTGSNEQFFGPGTRLTVL.

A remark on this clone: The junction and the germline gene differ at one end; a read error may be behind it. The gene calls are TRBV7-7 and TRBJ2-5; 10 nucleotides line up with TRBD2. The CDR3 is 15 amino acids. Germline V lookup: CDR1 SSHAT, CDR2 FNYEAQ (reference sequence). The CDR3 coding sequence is TGTGCTAGCAGCTTAGGTGGGACTAGCGCGAAGACCCAGTACTTC. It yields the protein CASSLGGTSAKTQYF.

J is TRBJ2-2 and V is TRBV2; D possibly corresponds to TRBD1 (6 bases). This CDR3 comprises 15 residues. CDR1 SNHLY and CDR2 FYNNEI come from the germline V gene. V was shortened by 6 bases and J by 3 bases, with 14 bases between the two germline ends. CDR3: CASSPTRGHTGELFF. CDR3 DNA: TGTGCCAGCAGCCCTACCAGGGGCCACACCGGGGAGCTGTTTTTT.

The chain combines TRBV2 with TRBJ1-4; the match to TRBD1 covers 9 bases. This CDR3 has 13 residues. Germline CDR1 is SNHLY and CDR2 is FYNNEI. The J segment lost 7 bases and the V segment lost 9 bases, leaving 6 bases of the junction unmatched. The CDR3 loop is CARQDRGTEKLFF. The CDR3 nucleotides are TGTGCCAGACAGGACAGGGGAACTGAAAAACTGTTTTTT. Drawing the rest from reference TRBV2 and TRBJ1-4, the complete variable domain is EPEVTQTPSHQVTQMGQEVILRCVPISNHLYFYWYRQILGQKVEFLVSFYNNEISEKSEIFDDQFSVERPDGSNFTLKIRSTKLEDSAMYFCARQDRGTEKLFFGSGTQLSVL.

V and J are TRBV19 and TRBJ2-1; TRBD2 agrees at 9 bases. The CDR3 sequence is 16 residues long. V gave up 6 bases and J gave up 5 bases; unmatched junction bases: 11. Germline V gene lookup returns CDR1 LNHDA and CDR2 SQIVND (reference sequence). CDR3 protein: CASREWRGGSDNEQFF. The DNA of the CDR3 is TGTGCCAGTAGGGAATGGCGGGGGGGGTCGGACAATGAGCAGTTCTTC.

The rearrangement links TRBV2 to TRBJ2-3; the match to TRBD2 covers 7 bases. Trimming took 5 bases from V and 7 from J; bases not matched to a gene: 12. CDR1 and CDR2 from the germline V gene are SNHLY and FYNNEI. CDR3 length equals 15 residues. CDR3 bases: TGTGCCAGCAGTTTGAGCGGGGCCGAAAGGAATACGCAGTATTTT. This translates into CASSLSGAERNTQYF.

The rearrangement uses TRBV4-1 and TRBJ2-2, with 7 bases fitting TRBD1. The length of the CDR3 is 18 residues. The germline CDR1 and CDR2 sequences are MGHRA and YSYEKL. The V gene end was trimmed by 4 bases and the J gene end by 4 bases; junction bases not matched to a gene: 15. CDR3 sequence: CASSPKQKGTEGTGELFF. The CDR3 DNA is TGCGCCAGCAGCCCAAAACAAAAAGGGACAGAAGGCACCGGGGAGCTGTTTTTT.

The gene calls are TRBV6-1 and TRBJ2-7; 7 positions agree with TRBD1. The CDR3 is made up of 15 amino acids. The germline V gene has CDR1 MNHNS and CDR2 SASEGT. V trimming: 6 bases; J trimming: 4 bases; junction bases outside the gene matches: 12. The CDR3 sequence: CASRAMTGLGYEQYF. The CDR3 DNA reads TGTGCCAGCAGGGCAATGACAGGGCTCGGGTACGAGCAGTACTTC.

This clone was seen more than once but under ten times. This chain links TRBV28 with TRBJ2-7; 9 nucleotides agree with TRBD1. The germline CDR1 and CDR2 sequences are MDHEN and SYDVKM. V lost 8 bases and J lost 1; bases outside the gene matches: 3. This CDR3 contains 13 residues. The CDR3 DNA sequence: TGTGCCAGCCGAGACAGGGGGTCCTACGAGCAGTACTTC. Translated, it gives CASRDRGSYEQYF. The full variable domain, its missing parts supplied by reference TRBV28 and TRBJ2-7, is DVKVTQSSRYLVKRTGEKVFLECVQDMDHENMFWYRQDPGLGLRLIYFSYDVKMKEKGDIPEGYSVSREKKERFSLILESASTNQTSMYLCASRDRGSYEQYFGPGTRLTVT.

The CDR3, as DNA: TGTGCCAGTAGTACCCGCCCCGGGACAGGAGGCGAAAAACTGTTTTTT. This sequence encodes CASSTRPGTGGEKLFF. The rearrangement uses TRBV19 and TRBJ1-4; 8 nucleotides agree with TRBD1. The V and J ends lost 4 bases and 8 bases, in that order; junction bases with no gene match: 12. This CDR3 is 16 amino acids long. The V gene's germline CDR1 is LNHDA and CDR2 SQIVND (reference sequence).

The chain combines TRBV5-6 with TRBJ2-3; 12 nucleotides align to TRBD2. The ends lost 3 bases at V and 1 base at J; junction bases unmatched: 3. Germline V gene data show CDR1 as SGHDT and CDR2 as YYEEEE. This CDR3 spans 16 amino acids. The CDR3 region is CASSSRLAGGTDTQYF. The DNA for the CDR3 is TGTGCCAGCAGCTCGCGACTAGCGGGGGGCACAGATACGCAGTATTTT.

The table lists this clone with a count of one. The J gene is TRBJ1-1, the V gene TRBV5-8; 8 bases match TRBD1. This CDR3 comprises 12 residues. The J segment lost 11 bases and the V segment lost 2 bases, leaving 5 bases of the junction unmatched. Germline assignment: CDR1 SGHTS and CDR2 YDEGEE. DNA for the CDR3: TGTGCCAGCAGCTTTAGACAGGGGAATGCTTTCTTT. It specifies CASSFRQGNAFF.

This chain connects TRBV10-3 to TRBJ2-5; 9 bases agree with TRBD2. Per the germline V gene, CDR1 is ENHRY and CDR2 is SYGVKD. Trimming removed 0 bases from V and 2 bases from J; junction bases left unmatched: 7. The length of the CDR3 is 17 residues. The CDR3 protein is CAISESLRGGLQETQYF. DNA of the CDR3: TGTGCCATCAGTGAGTCCTTGCGGGGGGGCCTGCAAGAGACCCAGTACTTC.

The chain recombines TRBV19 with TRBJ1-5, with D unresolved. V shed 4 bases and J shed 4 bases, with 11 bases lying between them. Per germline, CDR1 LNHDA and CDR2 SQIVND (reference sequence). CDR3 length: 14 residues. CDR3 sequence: CASSTKDWNQPQHF. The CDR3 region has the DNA TGTGCCAGTAGTACAAAGGACTGGAATCAGCCCCAGCATTTT.

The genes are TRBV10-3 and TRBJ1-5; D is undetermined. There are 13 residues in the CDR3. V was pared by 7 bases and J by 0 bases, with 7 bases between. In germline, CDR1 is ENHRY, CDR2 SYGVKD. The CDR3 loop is CAITQNSNQPQHF. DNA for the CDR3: TGTGCCATCACCCAGAATAGCAATCAGCCCCAGCATTTT.

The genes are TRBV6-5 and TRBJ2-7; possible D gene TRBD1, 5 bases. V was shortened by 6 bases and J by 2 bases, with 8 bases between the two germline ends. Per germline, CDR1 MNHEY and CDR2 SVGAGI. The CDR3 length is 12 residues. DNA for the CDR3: TGTGCCAGCAGGGGGCAGACCTACGAGCAGTACTTC. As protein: CASRGQTYEQYF.